Listed below are T cell receptor beta chains from one sample, sequenced in a study of read filtering for tumor transcriptome and immune sequencing. One entry per CDR3 protein, called by TCRdb with MiXCR from the reads. The sample consists of over 80,000 distinct CDR3 sequences, about 12% of them appearing once. The sample was a population of CD138-negative cells sorted from bone marrow. The receptor set was obtained from a donor over 35 with multiple myeloma. Both conserved end residues are part of each CDR3. A D gene is named only where the DNA matches it firmly. Some rows have no size entry. The others give once, few or many, or a class for an expanded clone.

j_call d_call v_call clone_size cdr3_aa cdr3_nt
TRBJ2-1 TRBD2 TRBV7-2 many CASSSLAGGPFLAEQFF TGTGCCAGCAGCTCTCTAGCGGGAGGGCCATTTTTAGCTGAGCAGTTCTTC
TRBJ2-5 NA TRBV28 NA CASSSGSFNRETQYF TGTGCCAGCAGCTCCGGGAGTTTCAACCGAGAGACCCAGTACTTC
TRBJ2-1 TRBD2 TRBV7-2 many CASSISGRYNNEQFF TGTGCCAGCAGCATTAGCGGGAGGTACAACAATGAGCAGTTCTTC
TRBJ2-4 NA TRBV4-2 few CASSQRATKGLKNIQYF TGTGCCAGCAGCCAAAGGGCGACTAAGGGGTTGAAAAACATTCAGTACTTC
TRBJ2-7 NA TRBV11-3 few CASSLGEAYEQYF TGTGCCAGCAGCTTAGGAGAGGCGTACGAGCAGTACTTC
TRBJ2-4 TRBD1 TRBV20-1 NA CSAGGQGRTKNIQYF TGCAGTGCTGGCGGACAGGGGAGAACCAAAAACATTCAGTACTTC
TRBJ1-1 NA TRBV5-1 many CASSRGNPRGEAFF TGTGCCAGCAGCCGGGGGAACCCAAGGGGTGAAGCTTTCTTT
TRBJ2-1 TRBD2 TRBV27 many CASSPRDSGRSAYNEQFF TGTGCCAGCAGTCCCCGGGATAGCGGGAGGTCTGCCTACAATGAGCAGTTCTTC
TRBJ2-3 NA TRBV11-2 few CASSLESAGSGPDTQYF TGTGCCAGCAGCTTAGAATCGGCGGGGAGTGGGCCAGATACGCAGTATTTT
TRBJ2-5 TRBD2 TRBV6-1 many CASSLGTSETQYF TGTGCCAGCAGTCTAGGGACTAGCGAGACCCAGTACTTC
TRBJ2-1 NA TRBV28 many CASSSKGYEQFF TGTGCCAGCAGTTCAAAGGGGTATGAGCAGTTCTTC
TRBJ1-1 NA TRBV7-9 many CASSAESEAFF TGTGCCAGCAGCGCCGAGAGTGAAGCTTTCTTT
TRBJ2-5 TRBD2 TRBV5-1 many CASSQVAGEGQTQYF TGCGCCAGCAGCCAGGTAGCGGGAGAAGGGCAGACCCAGTACTTC
TRBJ1-2 NA TRBV3-1 few CASSPRLEGYGYTF TGTGCCAGCAGCCCACGGCTTGAGGGCTATGGCTACACCTTC
TRBJ1-1 TRBD1 TRBV27 many CASSWTGTNTEAFF TGTGCCAGCAGTTGGACAGGGACGAACACTGAAGCTTTCTTT
TRBJ1-1 NA TRBV19 many CASTWGYSEPFF TGTGCCAGTACATGGGGGTACTCGGAACCTTTCTTT
TRBJ2-1 NA TRBV20-1 many CSAPARTTSYNEQFF TGCAGTGCTCCCGCCCGGACTACCTCCTACAATGAGCAGTTCTTC
TRBJ2-1 TRBD2 TRBV3-1 many CASSRSSGNYEQFF TGTGCCAGCAGCCGGTCTAGCGGGAATTATGAGCAGTTCTTC
TRBJ2-1 TRBD2 TRBV2 many CASKLAGDNEQFF TGTGCCAGCAAACTAGCGGGGGACAATGAGCAGTTCTTC
TRBJ1-1 NA TRBV12-5 many CASGSGPHTEAFF TGTGCTAGTGGTTCCGGGCCCCACACTGAAGCTTTCTTT
TRBJ2-3 NA TRBV29-1 many CSADRGSTDTQYF TGCAGCGCCGACCGGGGTAGCACAGATACGCAGTATTTT
TRBJ2-1 NA TRBV3-1 many CASSPGWGTYNEQFF TGTGCCAGCAGCCCCGGGTGGGGGACCTACAATGAGCAGTTCTTC
TRBJ2-2 NA TRBV4-1 many CASSQAPWGPNTGELFF TGCGCCAGCAGCCAAGCGCCCTGGGGCCCGAACACCGGGGAGCTGTTTTTT
TRBJ2-6 TRBD1 TRBV29-1 many CSVSGTGPSGANVLTF TGCAGCGTCTCCGGGACAGGACCCTCTGGGGCCAACGTCCTGACTTTC
TRBJ1-5 NA TRBV20-1 many CSAEGESGQPQHF TGCAGTGCTGAGGGGGAGTCGGGTCAGCCCCAGCATTTT
TRBJ1-5 NA TRBV20-1 many CSATRGRSNQPQHF TGCAGTGCTACAAGGGGTCGTAGCAATCAGCCCCAGCATTTT
TRBJ2-7 NA TRBV5-1 many CASSSGTTGEQYF TGCGCCAGCAGCTCCGGGACAACGGGCGAGCAGTACTTC
TRBJ1-2 NA TRBV20-1 few CSAAGQPGYGYTF TGCAGCGCGGCGGGGCAGCCGGGCTATGGCTACACCTTC
TRBJ1-5 NA TRBV28 many CASSFAGSSNQPQHF TGTGCCAGCAGTTTCGCCGGATCTAGCAATCAGCCCCAGCATTTT
TRBJ2-5 TRBD2 TRBV5-1 few CASSGGGSQETQYF TGCGCCAGCAGCGGCGGGGGGTCCCAAGAGACCCAGTACTTC
TRBJ2-5 NA TRBV20-1 once CSARDRVGQDTQDF TGCAGTGCTAGAGATCGGGTAGGGCAAGACACCCAGGACTTC
TRBJ2-7 NA TRBV20-1 many CSARDRQGPYEQYF TGCAGTGCTAGAGATCGTCAGGGGCCCTACGAGCAGTACTTC
TRBJ2-3 NA TRBV3-1 many CASRPTGSDTQYF TGTGCCAGCAGGCCCACAGGGTCAGATACGCAGTATTTT
TRBJ2-3 NA TRBV7-2 many CASSLEFGVRVSTDTQYF TGTGCCAGCAGCTTAGAATTTGGCGTGCGGGTTTCGACAGATACGCAGTATTTT
TRBJ2-1 TRBD2 TRBV3-1 NA CASNPRGRAADNEQFF TGCGCCAGCAACCCCAGAGGGAGGGCCGCCGACAATGAGCAGTTCTTC
TRBJ2-5 TRBD2 TRBV2 few CASSASGPQETQYF TGTGCCAGCAGTGCTAGCGGGCCCCAAGAGACCCAGTACTTC
TRBJ2-3 TRBD2 TRBV29-1 many CSVLAGGPTDTQYF TGCAGCGTTCTAGCGGGAGGGCCGACAGATACGCAGTATTTT
TRBJ2-5 TRBD1 TRBV5-1 many CASSLDALGGAETQYF TGCGCCAGCAGCTTAGACGCGTTAGGGGGCGCGGAGACCCAGTACTTC
TRBJ1-5 NA TRBV7-9 many CASSPPGENQPQHF TGTGCCAGCAGCCCCCCGGGCGAGAATCAGCCCCAGCATTTT
TRBJ2-1 TRBD2 TRBV12-3/TRBV12-4 many CASSPSGRPDGEQFF TGTGCCAGCAGTCCGAGCGGGAGGCCCGACGGGGAGCAGTTCTTC
TRBJ2-1 NA TRBV11-1 many CASSLERVGVAYNEQFF TGTGCCAGCAGCTTAGAGAGGGTGGGAGTCGCCTACAATGAGCAGTTCTTC
TRBJ2-3 TRBD1 TRBV29-1 few CSVAQGAGDTQYF TGCAGCGTTGCCCAGGGGGCCGGAGATACGCAGTATTTT
TRBJ1-1 TRBD1 TRBV29-1 few CSVRTGGLTEAFF TGCAGCGTTAGGACAGGCGGCCTCACTGAAGCTTTCTTT
TRBJ2-2 NA TRBV3-1 many CASSVNTGELFF TGTGCCAGCAGCGTGAACACCGGGGAGCTGTTTTTT
TRBJ2-1 TRBD1 TRBV30 many CAWIGDRTHNEQFF TGTGCCTGGATTGGGGACAGAACCCACAATGAGCAGTTCTTC
TRBJ2-1 TRBD2 TRBV28 many CASSLLGLAGGGNEQFF TGTGCCAGCAGTTTATTAGGACTAGCGGGAGGAGGAAATGAGCAGTTCTTC
TRBJ2-1 NA TRBV30 many CAWRGHYNEQFF TGTGCCTGGAGGGGACATTACAATGAGCAGTTCTTC
TRBJ2-1 TRBD2 TRBV29-1 many CSEREGLYNEQFF TGCAGCGAGCGGGAGGGCCTCTACAATGAGCAGTTCTTC